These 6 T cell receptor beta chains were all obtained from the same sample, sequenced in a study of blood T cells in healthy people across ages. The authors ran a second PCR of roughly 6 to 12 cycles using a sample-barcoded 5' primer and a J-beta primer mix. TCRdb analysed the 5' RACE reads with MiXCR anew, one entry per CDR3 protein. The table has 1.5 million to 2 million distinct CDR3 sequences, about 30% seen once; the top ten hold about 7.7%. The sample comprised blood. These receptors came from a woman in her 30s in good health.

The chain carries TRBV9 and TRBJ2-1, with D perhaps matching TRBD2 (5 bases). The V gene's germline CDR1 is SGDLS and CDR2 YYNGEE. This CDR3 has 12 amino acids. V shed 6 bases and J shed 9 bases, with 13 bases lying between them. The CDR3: CASKGLSGEQFF. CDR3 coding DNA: TGTGCCAGCAAAGGACTTTCGGGTGAGCAGTTCTTC.

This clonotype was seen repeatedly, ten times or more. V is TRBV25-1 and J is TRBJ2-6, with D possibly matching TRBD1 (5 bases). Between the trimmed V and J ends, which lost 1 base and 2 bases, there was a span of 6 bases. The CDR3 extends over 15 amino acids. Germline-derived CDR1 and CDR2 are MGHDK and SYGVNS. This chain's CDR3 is CASSESGPGANVLTF. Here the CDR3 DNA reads TGTGCCAGCAGTGAATCAGGGCCTGGGGCCAACGTCCTGACTTTC.

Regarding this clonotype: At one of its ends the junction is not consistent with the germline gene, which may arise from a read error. CDR3: CASSPTGTVNEKLFF. CDR3 nucleotides: TGCGCCAGCAGCCCCACCGGGACGGTAAATGAAAAACTGTTTTTT. The chain uses TRBV5-5 and TRBJ1-4; D possibly corresponds to TRBD1 (5 bases). Germline-derived CDR1 and CDR2 are SGHKS and YYEKEE (reference sequence). This CDR3 has 15 amino acids. Full variable domain (outside the CDR3, taken from reference TRBV5-5 and TRBJ1-4): DAGVTQSPTHLIKTRGQQVTLRCSPISGHKSVSWYQQVLGQGPQFIFQYYEKEERGRGNFPDRFSARQFPNYSSELNVNALLLGDSALYLCASSPTGTVNEKLFFGSGTQLSVL.

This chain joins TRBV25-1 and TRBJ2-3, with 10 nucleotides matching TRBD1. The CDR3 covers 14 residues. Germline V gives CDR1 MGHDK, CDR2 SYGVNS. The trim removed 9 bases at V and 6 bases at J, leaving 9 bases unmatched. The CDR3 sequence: CARKLTGGEDTQYF. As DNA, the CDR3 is TGTGCCAGGAAGCTGACAGGGGGCGAGGATACGCAGTATTTT.

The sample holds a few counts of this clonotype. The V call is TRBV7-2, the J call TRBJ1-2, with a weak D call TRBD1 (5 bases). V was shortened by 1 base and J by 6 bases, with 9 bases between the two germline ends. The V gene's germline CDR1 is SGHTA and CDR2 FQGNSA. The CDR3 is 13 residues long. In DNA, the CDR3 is TGTGCCAGCAGCTTAGTCAGGGTTGATGGCTACACCTTC. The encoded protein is CASSLVRVDGYTF.

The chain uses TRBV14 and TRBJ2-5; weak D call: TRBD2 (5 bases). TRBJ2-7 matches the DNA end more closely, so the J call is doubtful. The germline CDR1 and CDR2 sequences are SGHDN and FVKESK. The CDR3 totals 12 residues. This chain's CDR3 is CASSYGMGEQYF. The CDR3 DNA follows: TGTGCCAGCAGCTACGGGATGGGCGAGCAGTACTTC.